This TCR beta chain was observed in a study of blood T cell repertoires in COVID-19. As originally analysed: For nucleated cells, counts were estimated from reference gene primer amplification. Sequencing was performed with immunoSEQ multiplex PCR; in TCRdb, only in-frame clones are kept and a portion is missing. Clone size and V and J calls were adopted from that table, with D and trimming inferred from the DNA. The sample has 470,000 or so clones, nearly 90% seen once; the top ten hold approximately 2%. Study members were between roughly 18 and 100 years old and lived in approximately 25 US regions. Participants were placed into cohorts based on the clinical history they reported. The sample taken for sequencing was PBMCs or T cells enriched from blood (not recorded which). The receptor was isolated from a woman between 18 and 30 years old with acute COVID-19.

The CDR3 reads CASSFGTSTDTQYF. The CDR3, as DNA: TGCGCCAGCAGCTTTGGGACAAGCACAGATACGCAGTATTTT. The chain employs TRBV5-1 and TRBJ2-3, with D perhaps matching TRBD1 (6 bases). This CDR3 has 14 amino acids. CDR1 and CDR2 (germline): SGHRS, YFSETQ. Trimming left V 2 bases short and J 0 bases short, with 7 bases between.